Below are 20 T cell receptor beta chains sequenced from a single sample in a study of T-cell reconstitution after alpha-beta-depleted transplantation in children. Preparing the TCRbeta library involved the use of unique molecular identifiers. Using its own MiXCR run on the PCR reads, TCRdb lists one record per CDR3 protein. Among hundreds of thousands of distinct CDR3 sequences, about 10% were seen once, and the ten largest hold less than 5%. Sample: PBMCs from the stem cell graft donor, taken from the stem cell graft. The receptors shown here come from a human donor who donated a stem cell graft to a child with acute myeloid leukemia.

This clonotype appeared many times. The chain is built from TRBV6-1 and TRBJ1-2; possibly TRBD1 for D (6 bases). Looked up from germline, CDR1 is MNHNS and CDR2 is SASEGT. The CDR3 is made up of 14 amino acids. V dropped 6 bases and J dropped 4 bases, with 15 bases sitting between them. The CDR3 sequence: CASSPGGGFYGYTF. The CDR3 region has the DNA TGTGCCAGCAGCCCGGGAGGGGGTTTCTATGGCTACACCTTC.

The chain couples TRBV30 to TRBJ2-7; either TRBD1 or TRBD2 may supply D (5 bases each). This CDR3 is built from 13 residues. Germline CDR1 is GTSNPN and CDR2 is SVGIG (reference sequence). The germline V and J ends were trimmed by 6 bases and 1 base, with 13 bases remaining between them. The CDR3 reads CACSSGHSYEQYF. Written as DNA, the CDR3 is TGTGCCTGCTCAAGCGGACATTCCTACGAGCAGTACTTC.

This clonotype was seen a few times. The chain uses TRBV10-3 and TRBJ1-2, with D maybe TRBD1 (5 bases). Trimming pared 4 bases from V and 6 bases from J, leaving 12 bases between. Per the germline V gene, CDR1 is ENHRY and CDR2 is SYGVKD. The CDR3 length is 13 residues. The CDR3 loop is CAISGAGKNGYTF. Written as DNA, the CDR3 is TGTGCCATCAGTGGGGCAGGGAAGAATGGCTACACCTTC.

This clonotype was seen many times. This chain links TRBV28 with TRBJ2-7; no clear D gene. Germline CDR1 MDHEN, CDR2 SYDVKM. The V gene lost 6 bases and the J gene lost 5 bases, with 23 bases spanning the gap. CDR3 length: 16 residues. CDR3 nucleotide sequence: TGTGCCAGCAGCTCTCTTAGACCTACTACCAACCACGAGCAGTACTTC. This translates into CASSSLRPTTNHEQYF.

This clonotype was counted many times. The chain is built from TRBV20-1 and TRBJ1-6; weak D call: TRBD1 (6 bases). The ends were cut back, 6 bases at V and 7 bases at J, with 19 bases in the middle. The CDR3 runs to 15 residues. CDR1 is DFQATT and CDR2 is SNEGSKA in the germline V gene (reference sequence). CDR3 DNA sequence: TGCAGTGCCCCCCTACCGGGAGGGGGAAATTCACCCCTCCACTTT. It codes for CSAPLPGGGNSPLHF.

V is TRBV30 and J is TRBJ1-1; no reliable D call. CDR1 is GTSNPN and CDR2 is SVGIG in the germline V gene (reference sequence). V was pared by 2 bases and J by 7 bases, with 5 bases between. This CDR3 is 10 amino acids long. The CDR3 loop is CAWSRDEAFF. For the CDR3, the DNA is TGTGCCTGGAGTCGCGATGAAGCTTTCTTT.

This chain joins TRBV28 and TRBJ2-1; TRBD2 matches at 11 bases. The CDR3 is 16 residues long. The germline gives CDR1 MDHEN, CDR2 SYDVKM. Germline trimming cut 4 bases from V and 4 bases from J; bases unmatched to any gene: 6. CDR3 nucleotide sequence: TGTGCCAGCAGTTCTAGGACTAGCGGGCAATACAATGAGCAGTTCTTC. It codes for CASSSRTSGQYNEQFF.

This clonotype was found many times. This sequence joins TRBV6-1 and TRBJ2-3; D is unclear. Germline assignment: CDR1 MNHNS and CDR2 SASEGT. This CDR3 has 14 residues. V was trimmed by 7 bases and J by 1 base, leaving 12 bases between them. The CDR3 sequence: CASKGSLRTDTQYF. In DNA form, the CDR3 reads TGTGCCAGCAAAGGCAGCTTGCGCACAGATACGCAGTATTTT.

This clonotype came up many times. V is TRBV9 and J is TRBJ2-1, with TRBD1 identical over 12 bases. Trimming at V came to 3 bases and at J to 8 bases, leaving 9 bases not matched to a gene. Germline V lookup: CDR1 SGDLS, CDR2 YYNGEE. The CDR3 spans 16 residues. CDR3 nucleotide sequence: TGTGCCAGCAGCGGATCCGGGACAGGGGGCATGGATGAGCAGTTCTTC. Protein product: CASSGSGTGGMDEQFF.

The chain joins TRBV20-1 to TRBJ2-5, with 10 bases identical to TRBD2. The CDR3 length is 14 residues. Trimming removed 6 bases from V and 2 bases from J; junction bases left unmatched: 6. Germline CDR1 reads DFQATT; CDR2 reads SNEGSKA (reference sequence). The CDR3 protein is CSATPSGRQETQYF. The CDR3 nucleotides are TGCAGTGCAACTCCTAGCGGGAGACAAGAGACCCAGTACTTC.

This clonotype has a handful of counts. The CDR3 protein is CAIRKDGETQYF. CDR3 DNA sequence: TGTGCCATCAGAAAAGACGGGGAGACCCAGTACTTC. V usage is TRBV10-3 and J usage is TRBJ2-5; D not certain. Per the germline V gene, CDR1 is ENHRY and CDR2 is SYGVKD. The CDR3 covers 12 residues. The V end was cut by 6 bases, the J end by 5 bases, with 10 bases between.

Comments on this clonotype: Germline is not matched at one junction end, which may reflect a read error. V usage is TRBV5-1 and J usage is TRBJ1-1; TRBD1 matches 11 bases. Per germline, CDR1 SGHRS and CDR2 YFSETQ. The CDR3 is 15 residues long. The CDR3 reads CASSMRTGGNTEDFF. DNA of the CDR3: TGCGCCAGCAGCATGCGGACAGGGGGCAACACTGAAGATTTCTTT.

This clonotype turned up a few times. V usage is TRBV6-5 and J usage is TRBJ1-2, with TRBD1 as a possible D gene (6 bases). Trimming cost V 0 bases and J 5 bases, with 16 bases left between them. From germline, CDR1 is MNHEY and CDR2 SVGAGI. This CDR3 is 16 amino acids long. As DNA, the CDR3 is TGTGCCAGCAGTTACTCTGGGGGCGGTGGACGATATGGCTACACCTTC. Encoded protein: CASSYSGGGGRYGYTF.

This clonotype came up a few times. The V call is TRBV20-1, the J call TRBJ1-5, with D maybe TRBD1 (6 bases). The CDR3 runs 16 residues. The germline gives CDR1 DFQATT, CDR2 SNEGSKA (reference sequence). The V end was cut by 0 bases, the J end by 0 bases, with 12 bases between. The CDR3 region is CSARDLGQPSNQPQHF. CDR3 DNA: TGCAGTGCTAGAGATCTCGGACAGCCTAGCAATCAGCCCCAGCATTTT.

This chain uses TRBV10-3 with TRBJ2-7; TRBD2 matches 10 bases. CDR1 ENHRY and CDR2 SYGVKD come from the germline V gene. This CDR3 has 14 residues. The CDR3, as DNA: TGTGCAGCCGGGGCCCAGCGGGAGGGGGACGAGCAGTACTTC. Its protein product is CAAGAQREGDEQYF.

In its sample, this clonotype was seen many times. This chain links TRBV18 with TRBJ2-7; 9 bases are shared with TRBD1. Losses at the gene ends were 6 bases for V and 6 bases for J; bases not matched to a gene: 9. In germline, CDR1 is KGHSH, CDR2 LQKENI. The CDR3 is 14 amino acids. CDR3 in DNA: TGTGCCAGCTCCCTGGACAGGGGAGGGGCCGAGCAGTACTTC. This codes for CASSLDRGGAEQYF.

This clonotype was picked up a small number of times. The chain employs TRBV6-2 or TRBV6-3 and TRBJ2-3; 8 bases align to TRBD2. V was pared by 2 bases and J by 6 bases, with 7 bases of the junction left unmatched. This CDR3 has 15 amino acids. CDR1 and CDR2 (germline): MNHEY, SVGEGT. The CDR3 DNA is TGTGCCAGCAGTTACGGCGCGGGGGGTCAGGATACGCAGTATTTT. It specifies CASSYGAGGQDTQYF.

This clonotype was found a few times. This chain uses TRBV11-2 with TRBJ2-1, with a weak D call TRBD1 (6 bases). Germline CDR1 and CDR2: SGHAT and FQNNGV. Trimming pared 0 bases from V and 11 bases from J, leaving 8 bases between. The length of the CDR3 is 12 residues. The CDR3 here is CASSLDRDKQFF. The DNA for the CDR3 is TGTGCCAGCAGCTTAGATAGGGACAAGCAGTTCTTC.

In this sample, this clonotype turned up a few times. This chain uses TRBV20-1 with TRBJ2-7; weak D call: TRBD2 (5 bases). CDR1 and CDR2 (germline): DFQATT, SNEGSKA (reference sequence). This CDR3 comprises 15 residues. The V end lost 4 bases, the J end lost 2 bases, and 18 bases lay between the germline ends. The CDR3 loop reads CSANEPGVKTYEQYF. The CDR3 DNA reads as TGCAGTGCTAATGAACCCGGGGTTAAGACCTACGAGCAGTACTTC.

This clonotype occurred many times. CDR3 loop: CSARRLAGGEQYF. CDR3 in DNA: TGCAGTGCTAGAAGGCTAGCGGGAGGCGAGCAGTACTTC. The chain joins TRBV20-1 to TRBJ2-7; 11 bases are shared with TRBD2. After removal of 2 bases from V and 6 bases from J, the junction contained 3 bases not matched to a gene. The germline CDR1 and CDR2 sequences are DFQATT and SNEGSKA (reference sequence). The CDR3 has 13 amino acids.